The clone carrying this TCR beta chain is identified as medium-sized from frequency. The antigen remains undetermined. The record originates from a study of T cell clusters in autoimmune cytopenias. Whole-study context: The median distinct TRB clonotype count was under 3,000 per sample, from a median roughly 52,000 reads.

Each sample's input was 250 to 300 ng genomic DNA, 30,000 to 45,000 genome equivalents. General observations from the study: Healthy donors had approximately 3.3-fold more exclusive TRB clusters than active autoimmune hepatitis patients.

This CDR3 spans 15 amino acids. The germline CDR1 and CDR2 sequences are SGHTA and FQGNSA. TRB rearrangements were amplified by touch-down multiplex PCR with mixed TRB-A/B primers. TCRdb re-analyzed the multiplex PCR reads; it lists each CDR3 protein once, without DNA. This specimen shows some 7,200 distinct CDR3 sequences; the ten leading clones hold 28%. The gene calls are TRBV7-2 and TRBJ2-3. This clonotype originated in a human donor with an autoimmune cytopenia or autoimmune hepatitis (not recorded which). What was sequenced was peripheral blood. The chain's CDR3 is CASSLTGSFTDTQYF.